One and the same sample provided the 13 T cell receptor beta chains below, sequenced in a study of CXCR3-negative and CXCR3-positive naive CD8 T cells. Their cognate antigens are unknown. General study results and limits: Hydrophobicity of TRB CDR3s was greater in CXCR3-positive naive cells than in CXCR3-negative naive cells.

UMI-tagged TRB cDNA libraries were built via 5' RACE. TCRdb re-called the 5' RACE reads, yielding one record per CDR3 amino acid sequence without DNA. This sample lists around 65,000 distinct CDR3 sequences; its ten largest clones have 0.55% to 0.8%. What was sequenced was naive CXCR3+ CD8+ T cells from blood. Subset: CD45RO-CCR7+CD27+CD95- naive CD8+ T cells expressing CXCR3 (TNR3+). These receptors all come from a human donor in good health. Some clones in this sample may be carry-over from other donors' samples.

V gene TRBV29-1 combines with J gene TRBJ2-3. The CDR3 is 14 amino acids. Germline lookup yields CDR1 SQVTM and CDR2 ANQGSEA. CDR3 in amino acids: CSVDADRYADTQYF.

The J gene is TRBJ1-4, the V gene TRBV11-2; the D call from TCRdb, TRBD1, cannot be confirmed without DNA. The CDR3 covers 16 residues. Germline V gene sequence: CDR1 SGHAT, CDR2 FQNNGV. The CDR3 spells CASSSGQGGVNEKLFF.

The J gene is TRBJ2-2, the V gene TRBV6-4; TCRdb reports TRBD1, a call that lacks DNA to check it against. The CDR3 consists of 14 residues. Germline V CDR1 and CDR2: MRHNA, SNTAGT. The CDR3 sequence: CASSEGGGTGELFF.

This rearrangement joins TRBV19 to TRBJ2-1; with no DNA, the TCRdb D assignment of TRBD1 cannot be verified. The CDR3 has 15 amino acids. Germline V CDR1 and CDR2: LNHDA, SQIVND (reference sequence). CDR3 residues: CASSTPRQGGNEQFF.

CDR3 protein: CASSQEGLAGDNEQFF. The chain uses TRBV4-2 and TRBJ2-1; TCRdb names TRBD2, which stays unverified in the absence of DNA. This CDR3 has 16 amino acids. Germline CDR1 and CDR2: LGHNA and YNFKEQ.

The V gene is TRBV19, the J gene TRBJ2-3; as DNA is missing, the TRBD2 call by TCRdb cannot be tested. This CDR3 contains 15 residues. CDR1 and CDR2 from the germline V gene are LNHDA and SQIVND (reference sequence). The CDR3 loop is CASTWASRSTDTQYF.

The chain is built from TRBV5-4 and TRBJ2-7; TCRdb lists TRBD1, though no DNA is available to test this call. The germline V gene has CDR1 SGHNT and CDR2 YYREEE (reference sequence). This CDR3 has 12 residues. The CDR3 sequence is CASSGTGNEQYF.

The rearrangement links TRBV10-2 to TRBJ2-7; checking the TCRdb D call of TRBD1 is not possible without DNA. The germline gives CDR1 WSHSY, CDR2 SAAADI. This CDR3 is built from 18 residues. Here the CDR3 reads CASSIPHNPDREAYEQYF.

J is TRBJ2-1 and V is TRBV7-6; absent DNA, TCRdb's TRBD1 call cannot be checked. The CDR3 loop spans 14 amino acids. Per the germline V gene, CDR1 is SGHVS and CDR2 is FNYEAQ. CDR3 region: CATLQGASGNEQFF.

This CDR3 is CASSYRQNNYEQYF. V usage is TRBV7-2 and J usage is TRBJ2-7; TCRdb outputs TRBD1, but without DNA this stays unchecked. Per germline, CDR1 SGHTA and CDR2 FQGNSA. CDR3 length equals 14 residues. Full variable domain (outside the CDR3, taken from reference TRBV7-2 and TRBJ2-7): GAGVSQSPSNKVTEKGKDVELRCDPISGHTALYWYRQSLGQGLEFLIYFQGNSAPDKSGLPSDRFSAERTGGSVSTLTIQRTQQEDSAVYLCASSYRQNNYEQYFGPGTRLTVT.

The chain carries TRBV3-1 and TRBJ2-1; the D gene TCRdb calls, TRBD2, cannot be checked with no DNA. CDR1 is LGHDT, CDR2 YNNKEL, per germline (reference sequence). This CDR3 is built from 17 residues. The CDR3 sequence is CASSQDSLTSGSDEQFF.

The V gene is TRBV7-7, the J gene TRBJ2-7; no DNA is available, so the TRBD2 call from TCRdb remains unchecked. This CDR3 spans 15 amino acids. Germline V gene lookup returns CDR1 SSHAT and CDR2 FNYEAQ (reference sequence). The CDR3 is CASSLLAGGPYEQYF.

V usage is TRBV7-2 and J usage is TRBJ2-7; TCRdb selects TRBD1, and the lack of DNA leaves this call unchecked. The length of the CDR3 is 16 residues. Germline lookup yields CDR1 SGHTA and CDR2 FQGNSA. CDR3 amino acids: CASSLMWGAGTDEQYF. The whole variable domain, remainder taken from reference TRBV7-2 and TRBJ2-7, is GAGVSQSPSNKVTEKGKDVELRCDPISGHTALYWYRQSLGQGLEFLIYFQGNSAPDKSGLPSDRFSAERTGGSVSTLTIQRTQQEDSAVYLCASSLMWGAGTDEQYFGPGTRLTVT.